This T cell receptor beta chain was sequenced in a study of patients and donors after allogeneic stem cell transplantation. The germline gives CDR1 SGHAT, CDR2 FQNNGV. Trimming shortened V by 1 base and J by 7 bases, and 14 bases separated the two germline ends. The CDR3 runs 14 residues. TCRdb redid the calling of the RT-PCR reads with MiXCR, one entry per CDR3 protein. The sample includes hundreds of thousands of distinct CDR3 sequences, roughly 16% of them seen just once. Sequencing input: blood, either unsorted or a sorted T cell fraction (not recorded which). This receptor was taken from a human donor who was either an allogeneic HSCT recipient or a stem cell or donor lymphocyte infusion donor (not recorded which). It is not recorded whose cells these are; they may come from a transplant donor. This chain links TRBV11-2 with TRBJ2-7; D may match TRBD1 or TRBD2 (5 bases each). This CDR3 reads CASSLAGTNNEQYF. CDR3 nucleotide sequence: TGTGCCAGCAGCTTAGCCGGGACCAATAATGAGCAGTACTTC. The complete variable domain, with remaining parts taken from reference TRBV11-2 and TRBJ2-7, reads EAGVAQSPRYKIIEKRQSVAFWCNPISGHATLYWYQQILGQGPKLLIQFQNNGVVDDSQLPKDRFSAERLKGVDSTLKIQPAKLEDSAVYLCASSLAGTNNEQYFGPGTRLTVT.